The 5 T cell receptor beta chains below were found in one sample sequenced in a study of cytomegalovirus exposure and HLA in healthy donors. The method was immunoSEQ multiplex PCR; TCRdb's version includes in-frame clones alone and lacks a portion of them. The sample carries 140,000 or so clones, 85% to 90% recorded once. Sequenced sample: PBMCs. The source of these receptors is a woman aged 25 to 39 in good health and CMV-seropositive.

The count of this clone is one. The rearrangement links TRBV27 to TRBJ2-2, with a tentative D call TRBD1 (5 bases). Germline V gives CDR1 MNHEY, CDR2 SMNVEV (reference sequence). This CDR3 spans 19 amino acids. Deletions cut 5 bases from V and 0 bases from J, with 22 bases between. The CDR3 region is CASSPHRRSHFPNTGELFF. CDR3 nucleotides: TGTGCCAGCAGTCCGCACAGGAGAAGCCATTTTCCGAACACCGGGGAGCTGTTTTTT.

This clone is a singleton in its sample. The V and J genes are TRBV5-1 and TRBJ2-2, with TRBD2 as a possible D gene (6 bases). Trimming cost V 9 bases and J 1 base, with 10 bases left between them. The CDR3 is 13 amino acids. Germline lookup yields CDR1 SGHRS and CDR2 YFSETQ. CDR3 in amino acids: CATGTENTGELFF. CDR3 sequence (DNA): TGCGCCACAGGGACTGAGAACACCGGGGAGCTGTTTTTT.

This clone occurred once. The chain has TRBV6-5 and TRBJ1-5, with a weak D call TRBD1 (6 bases). This CDR3 contains 15 residues. In germline, CDR1 is MNHEY, CDR2 SVGAGI. Between the trimmed V and J ends, which lost 0 bases and 4 bases, there was a span of 10 bases. The DNA for the CDR3 is TGTGCCAGCAGTTACTCTTGGCAGGGGAATCAGCCCCAGCATTTT. The encoded protein is CASSYSWQGNQPQHF.

This clone was counted between two and nine times. The same CDR3 is also encoded by other DNA sequences in this sample. The chain has TRBV19 and TRBJ2-2, with a weak D call TRBD1 (6 bases). CDR1 is LNHDA, CDR2 SQIVND, per germline (reference sequence). CDR3 length: 15 amino acids. Trimming cost V 3 bases and J 4 bases, with 12 bases left between them. The chain's CDR3 is CASSISGAGTGELFF. CDR3 sequence (DNA): TGTGCCAGTAGTATTTCAGGGGCCGGCACCGGGGAGCTGTTTTTT.

The chain joins TRBV7-6 to TRBJ1-1; 9 bases align to TRBD1. The germline gives CDR1 SGHVS, CDR2 FNYEAQ. After removal of 5 bases from V and 3 bases from J, the junction contained 4 bases not matched to a gene. This CDR3 spans 14 amino acids. The CDR3, as DNA: TGTGCCAGCAGCCGACAGGGGGAGGACACTGAAGCTTTCTTT. Protein: CASSRQGEDTEAFF. The whole variable domain, filled in from reference TRBV7-6 and TRBJ1-1, reads GAGVSQSPRYKVTKRGQDVALRCDPISGHVSLYWYRQALGQGPEFLTYFNYEAQQDKSGLPNDRFSAERPEGSISTLTIQRTEQRDSAMYRCASSRQGEDTEAFFGQGTRLTVV.